Described below is a single T cell receptor beta chain sequence and its context. Its antigen is unknown. The protocol was immunoSEQ multiplex PCR, while the TCRdb copy is restricted to in-frame clones and leaves out a portion. This table has fewer than 5,000 clones, over 60% appearing once. Busulfan-fludarabine conditioning, marrow transplant, and cyclophosphamide on days +3 and +4 were administered. V lost 2 bases and J lost 1; bases outside the gene matches: 1. Per germline, CDR1 SGHAT and CDR2 FQNNGV. This CDR3 region has 17 residues. The data belong to a study of T cells after posttransplantation cyclophosphamide. General observations from the study: Skin or GI-infiltrating T cells shared few TRB sequences with blood. TRB clonality was highly associated with recipient CMV seropositivity and reactivation. Later blood repertoires were often dominated by clones from the donor CD8+ memory compartment.

Sequences were derived from PBMCs, sampled 362 days after allogeneic stem cell transplant with posttransplant cyclophosphamide. This receptor was identified in a male patient aged 55 to 69 who received an allogeneic stem cell transplant from an unrelated donor, was CMV-positive, and had acute GVHD only. Some T cells could come from the graft donor. The rearrangement links TRBV11-2 to TRBJ2-2; 13 bases agree with TRBD2. The CDR3 loop is CASSLRLAGGNTGELFF. As DNA, the CDR3 is TGTGCCAGCAGCTTACGACTAGCGGGAGGGAACACCGGGGAGCTGTTTTTT. The full variable domain, with the rest looked up from reference TRBV11-2 and TRBJ2-2, is EAGVAQSPRYKIIEKRQSVAFWCNPISGHATLYWYQQILGQGPKLLIQFQNNGVVDDSQLPKDRFSAERLKGVDSTLKIQPAKLEDSAVYLCASSLRLAGGNTGELFFGEGSRLTVL.